The 15 T cell receptor beta chains presented below share a single source sample, sequenced in a study of shared clonotypes between healthy human individuals. Assay: immunoSEQ multiplex PCR; the TCRdb copy retains only in-frame clones and omits some. The table has roughly 660,000 clones, 90% seen once. Specimen: memory CD8+ T cells from PBMCs. Subset described: CD45RO+ cells pooled with CCR7-negative TemRA cells. These receptors all come from a man between 18 and 29 years old in good health. Some clones in this sample may be carry-over from other donors' samples.

The J gene is TRBJ2-5, the V gene TRBV11-2; unclear D gene. Germline CDR1 reads SGHAT; CDR2 reads FQNNGV. V lost 0 bases, J lost 10 bases, and 9 bases lay in between. This CDR3 has 12 residues. CDR3 amino acids: CASSLDPAGQYF. CDR3 DNA: TGTGCCAGCAGCTTAGACCCCGCTGGCCAGTACTTC.

This clone was found once. The chain links TRBV27 to TRBJ2-2, with D unresolved. Trimming stripped 2 bases from V and 4 bases from J, with 17 bases between. Germline V CDR1 and CDR2: MNHEY, SMNVEV (reference sequence). The CDR3 spans 17 residues. This CDR3 is CASSLIFTSGSTGELFF. CDR3 nucleotide sequence: TGTGCCAGCAGTTTAATTTTTACTTCGGGCAGCACCGGGGAGCTGTTTTTT.

V is TRBV5-1 and J is TRBJ1-4; a possible D gene is TRBD1 (6 bases). CDR3 length: 15 amino acids. Germline lookup yields CDR1 SGHRS and CDR2 YFSETQ. V was shortened by 3 bases and J by 5 bases, with 14 bases between the two germline ends. The CDR3 sequence is CASSSGQPKNEKLFF. In DNA form, the CDR3 reads TGCGCCAGCAGCTCCGGACAGCCGAAAAATGAAAAACTGTTTTTT.

This chain links TRBV5-4 with TRBJ1-2; D call uncertain. Trimming left V 2 bases short and J 2 bases short, with 13 bases between. Per germline, CDR1 SGHNT and CDR2 YYREEE (reference sequence). CDR3 length: 15 residues. Here the CDR3 reads CASSFFSGMNYGYTF. CDR3 nucleotide sequence: TGTGCCAGCAGCTTCTTCTCAGGAATGAACTATGGCTACACCTTC.

The rearrangement uses TRBV27 and TRBJ2-3; D gene ambiguous. The CDR3 totals 16 residues. From germline, CDR1 is MNHEY and CDR2 SMNVEV (reference sequence). V was pared by 6 bases and J by 1 base, with 17 bases between. CDR3 DNA sequence: TGTGCCAGCAGACCTTTCCTCCCCCTGGGCACAGATACGCAGTATTTT. As protein: CASRPFLPLGTDTQYF.

This clone was seen repeatedly, ten times or more. V and J are TRBV7-9 and TRBJ1-1; D is undetermined. Germline lookup yields CDR1 SEHNR and CDR2 FQNEAQ (reference sequence). V was cut by 7 bases and J by 0 bases, with 12 bases left in between. This CDR3 comprises 14 residues. The CDR3 region has the DNA TGTGCCAGCAATAAAAAAACGGTGAACACTGAAGCTTTCTTT. Its protein is CASNKKTVNTEAFF. The full variable domain, completed using reference TRBV7-9 and TRBJ1-1, is DTGVSQNPRHKITKRGQNVTFRCDPISEHNRLYWYRQTLGQGPEFLTYFQNEAQLEKSRLLSDRFSAERPKGSFSTLEIQRTEQGDSAMYLCASNKKTVNTEAFFGQGTRLTVV.

In its sample, this clone was seen once. The V and J genes are TRBV15 and TRBJ2-1, with a tentative D call TRBD2 (5 bases). Trimming pared 5 bases from V and 0 bases from J, leaving 11 bases between. The CDR3 runs 15 residues. Germline V gene data show CDR1 as LNHNV and CDR2 as YYDKDF (reference sequence). The CDR3 protein is CATSSTGSSYNEQFF. In nucleotides, the CDR3 is TGTGCCACCAGCTCGACGGGAAGCTCCTACAATGAGCAGTTCTTC.

This clone came up a few times. The chain is built from TRBV30 and TRBJ2-7; TRBD2 is a possible D gene (5 bases). Looked up from germline, CDR1 is GTSNPN and CDR2 is SVGIG (reference sequence). Trimming took off 4 bases at V and 3 bases at J, with 7 bases between the two ends. The CDR3 extends over 11 amino acids. As DNA, the CDR3 is TGTGCCTGGATTGAGGGCTACGAGCAGTACTTC. It specifies CAWIEGYEQYF.

A note on this clone: The same CDR3 arises from other DNA sequences in this sample as well. The chain recombines TRBV25-1 with TRBJ2-7; D uncertain. Trimming shortened V by 3 bases and J by 3 bases, and 3 bases separated the two germline ends. This CDR3 is built from 11 residues. Germline-derived CDR1 and CDR2 are MGHDK and SYGVNS. The CDR3 nucleotides are TGTGCCAGCAGTGAGGTCTACGAGCAGTACTTC. Amino acid sequence: CASSEVYEQYF.

This clone was observed a single time. The chain links TRBV19 to TRBJ2-7, with a weak D call TRBD2 (5 bases). Trimming pared 5 bases from V and 0 bases from J, leaving 14 bases between. The CDR3 is 15 amino acids. CDR1 is LNHDA, CDR2 SQIVND, per germline (reference sequence). CDR3 coding DNA: TGTGCCAGTAGTGCCCTAGCCACCTCCTCCTACGAGCAGTACTTC. Translating it yields CASSALATSSYEQYF.

This chain links TRBV7-9 with TRBJ2-5; TRBD1 agrees at 7 bases. CDR1 and CDR2 from the germline V gene are SEHNR and FQNEAQ (reference sequence). Losses at the gene ends were 5 bases for V and 2 bases for J; bases not matched to a gene: 14. The CDR3 is made up of 17 amino acids. CDR3 amino acids: CASSGRGGGLGQETQYF. As DNA, the CDR3 is TGTGCCAGCAGCGGGCGAGGGGGCGGACTGGGACAAGAGACCCAGTACTTC.

The chain uses TRBV27 and TRBJ1-1; D gene unclear. CDR3 length: 14 amino acids. Germline V CDR1 and CDR2: MNHEY, SMNVEV (reference sequence). Trimming shortened V by 4 bases and J by 6 bases, and 15 bases separated the two germline ends. The CDR3: CASSYAPQGPEAFF. In nucleotides, the CDR3 is TGTGCCAGCAGTTACGCACCCCAAGGCCCTGAAGCTTTCTTT.

This rearrangement joins TRBV6-5 to TRBJ1-1, with 8 bases matching TRBD1. Germline V gene data show CDR1 as MNHEY and CDR2 as SVGAGI. V shed 4 bases and J 0 bases; nucleotides not matched to a gene: 4. The CDR3 contains 15 residues. The CDR3 reads CASSSGTGLNTEAFF. Written as DNA, the CDR3 is TGTGCCAGCAGTTCGGGGACAGGCCTGAACACTGAAGCTTTCTTT.

The chain has TRBV7-3 and TRBJ1-1; D ambiguous. The V and J ends lost 5 bases and 1 base respectively, with 11 bases between them. This CDR3 contains 14 residues. Germline V gene lookup returns CDR1 SGHTA and CDR2 FQGTGA. This chain's CDR3 is CASSAVAGNTEAFF. CDR3 nucleotides: TGTGCCAGCAGCGCCGTCGCGGGGAACACTGAAGCTTTCTTT.

Of note for this clone: This CDR3 is also generated by other DNA sequences in the sample. The chain joins TRBV11-2 to TRBJ2-7, with D perhaps TRBD2 (6 bases). The V and J ends lost 5 bases and 3 bases respectively, with 11 bases between them. The germline gives CDR1 SGHAT, CDR2 FQNNGV. The CDR3 has 13 residues. CDR3 nucleotides: TGTGCCAGCAGCCTCGACGGGGGCTACGAGCAGTACTTC. Translated, it gives CASSLDGGYEQYF.